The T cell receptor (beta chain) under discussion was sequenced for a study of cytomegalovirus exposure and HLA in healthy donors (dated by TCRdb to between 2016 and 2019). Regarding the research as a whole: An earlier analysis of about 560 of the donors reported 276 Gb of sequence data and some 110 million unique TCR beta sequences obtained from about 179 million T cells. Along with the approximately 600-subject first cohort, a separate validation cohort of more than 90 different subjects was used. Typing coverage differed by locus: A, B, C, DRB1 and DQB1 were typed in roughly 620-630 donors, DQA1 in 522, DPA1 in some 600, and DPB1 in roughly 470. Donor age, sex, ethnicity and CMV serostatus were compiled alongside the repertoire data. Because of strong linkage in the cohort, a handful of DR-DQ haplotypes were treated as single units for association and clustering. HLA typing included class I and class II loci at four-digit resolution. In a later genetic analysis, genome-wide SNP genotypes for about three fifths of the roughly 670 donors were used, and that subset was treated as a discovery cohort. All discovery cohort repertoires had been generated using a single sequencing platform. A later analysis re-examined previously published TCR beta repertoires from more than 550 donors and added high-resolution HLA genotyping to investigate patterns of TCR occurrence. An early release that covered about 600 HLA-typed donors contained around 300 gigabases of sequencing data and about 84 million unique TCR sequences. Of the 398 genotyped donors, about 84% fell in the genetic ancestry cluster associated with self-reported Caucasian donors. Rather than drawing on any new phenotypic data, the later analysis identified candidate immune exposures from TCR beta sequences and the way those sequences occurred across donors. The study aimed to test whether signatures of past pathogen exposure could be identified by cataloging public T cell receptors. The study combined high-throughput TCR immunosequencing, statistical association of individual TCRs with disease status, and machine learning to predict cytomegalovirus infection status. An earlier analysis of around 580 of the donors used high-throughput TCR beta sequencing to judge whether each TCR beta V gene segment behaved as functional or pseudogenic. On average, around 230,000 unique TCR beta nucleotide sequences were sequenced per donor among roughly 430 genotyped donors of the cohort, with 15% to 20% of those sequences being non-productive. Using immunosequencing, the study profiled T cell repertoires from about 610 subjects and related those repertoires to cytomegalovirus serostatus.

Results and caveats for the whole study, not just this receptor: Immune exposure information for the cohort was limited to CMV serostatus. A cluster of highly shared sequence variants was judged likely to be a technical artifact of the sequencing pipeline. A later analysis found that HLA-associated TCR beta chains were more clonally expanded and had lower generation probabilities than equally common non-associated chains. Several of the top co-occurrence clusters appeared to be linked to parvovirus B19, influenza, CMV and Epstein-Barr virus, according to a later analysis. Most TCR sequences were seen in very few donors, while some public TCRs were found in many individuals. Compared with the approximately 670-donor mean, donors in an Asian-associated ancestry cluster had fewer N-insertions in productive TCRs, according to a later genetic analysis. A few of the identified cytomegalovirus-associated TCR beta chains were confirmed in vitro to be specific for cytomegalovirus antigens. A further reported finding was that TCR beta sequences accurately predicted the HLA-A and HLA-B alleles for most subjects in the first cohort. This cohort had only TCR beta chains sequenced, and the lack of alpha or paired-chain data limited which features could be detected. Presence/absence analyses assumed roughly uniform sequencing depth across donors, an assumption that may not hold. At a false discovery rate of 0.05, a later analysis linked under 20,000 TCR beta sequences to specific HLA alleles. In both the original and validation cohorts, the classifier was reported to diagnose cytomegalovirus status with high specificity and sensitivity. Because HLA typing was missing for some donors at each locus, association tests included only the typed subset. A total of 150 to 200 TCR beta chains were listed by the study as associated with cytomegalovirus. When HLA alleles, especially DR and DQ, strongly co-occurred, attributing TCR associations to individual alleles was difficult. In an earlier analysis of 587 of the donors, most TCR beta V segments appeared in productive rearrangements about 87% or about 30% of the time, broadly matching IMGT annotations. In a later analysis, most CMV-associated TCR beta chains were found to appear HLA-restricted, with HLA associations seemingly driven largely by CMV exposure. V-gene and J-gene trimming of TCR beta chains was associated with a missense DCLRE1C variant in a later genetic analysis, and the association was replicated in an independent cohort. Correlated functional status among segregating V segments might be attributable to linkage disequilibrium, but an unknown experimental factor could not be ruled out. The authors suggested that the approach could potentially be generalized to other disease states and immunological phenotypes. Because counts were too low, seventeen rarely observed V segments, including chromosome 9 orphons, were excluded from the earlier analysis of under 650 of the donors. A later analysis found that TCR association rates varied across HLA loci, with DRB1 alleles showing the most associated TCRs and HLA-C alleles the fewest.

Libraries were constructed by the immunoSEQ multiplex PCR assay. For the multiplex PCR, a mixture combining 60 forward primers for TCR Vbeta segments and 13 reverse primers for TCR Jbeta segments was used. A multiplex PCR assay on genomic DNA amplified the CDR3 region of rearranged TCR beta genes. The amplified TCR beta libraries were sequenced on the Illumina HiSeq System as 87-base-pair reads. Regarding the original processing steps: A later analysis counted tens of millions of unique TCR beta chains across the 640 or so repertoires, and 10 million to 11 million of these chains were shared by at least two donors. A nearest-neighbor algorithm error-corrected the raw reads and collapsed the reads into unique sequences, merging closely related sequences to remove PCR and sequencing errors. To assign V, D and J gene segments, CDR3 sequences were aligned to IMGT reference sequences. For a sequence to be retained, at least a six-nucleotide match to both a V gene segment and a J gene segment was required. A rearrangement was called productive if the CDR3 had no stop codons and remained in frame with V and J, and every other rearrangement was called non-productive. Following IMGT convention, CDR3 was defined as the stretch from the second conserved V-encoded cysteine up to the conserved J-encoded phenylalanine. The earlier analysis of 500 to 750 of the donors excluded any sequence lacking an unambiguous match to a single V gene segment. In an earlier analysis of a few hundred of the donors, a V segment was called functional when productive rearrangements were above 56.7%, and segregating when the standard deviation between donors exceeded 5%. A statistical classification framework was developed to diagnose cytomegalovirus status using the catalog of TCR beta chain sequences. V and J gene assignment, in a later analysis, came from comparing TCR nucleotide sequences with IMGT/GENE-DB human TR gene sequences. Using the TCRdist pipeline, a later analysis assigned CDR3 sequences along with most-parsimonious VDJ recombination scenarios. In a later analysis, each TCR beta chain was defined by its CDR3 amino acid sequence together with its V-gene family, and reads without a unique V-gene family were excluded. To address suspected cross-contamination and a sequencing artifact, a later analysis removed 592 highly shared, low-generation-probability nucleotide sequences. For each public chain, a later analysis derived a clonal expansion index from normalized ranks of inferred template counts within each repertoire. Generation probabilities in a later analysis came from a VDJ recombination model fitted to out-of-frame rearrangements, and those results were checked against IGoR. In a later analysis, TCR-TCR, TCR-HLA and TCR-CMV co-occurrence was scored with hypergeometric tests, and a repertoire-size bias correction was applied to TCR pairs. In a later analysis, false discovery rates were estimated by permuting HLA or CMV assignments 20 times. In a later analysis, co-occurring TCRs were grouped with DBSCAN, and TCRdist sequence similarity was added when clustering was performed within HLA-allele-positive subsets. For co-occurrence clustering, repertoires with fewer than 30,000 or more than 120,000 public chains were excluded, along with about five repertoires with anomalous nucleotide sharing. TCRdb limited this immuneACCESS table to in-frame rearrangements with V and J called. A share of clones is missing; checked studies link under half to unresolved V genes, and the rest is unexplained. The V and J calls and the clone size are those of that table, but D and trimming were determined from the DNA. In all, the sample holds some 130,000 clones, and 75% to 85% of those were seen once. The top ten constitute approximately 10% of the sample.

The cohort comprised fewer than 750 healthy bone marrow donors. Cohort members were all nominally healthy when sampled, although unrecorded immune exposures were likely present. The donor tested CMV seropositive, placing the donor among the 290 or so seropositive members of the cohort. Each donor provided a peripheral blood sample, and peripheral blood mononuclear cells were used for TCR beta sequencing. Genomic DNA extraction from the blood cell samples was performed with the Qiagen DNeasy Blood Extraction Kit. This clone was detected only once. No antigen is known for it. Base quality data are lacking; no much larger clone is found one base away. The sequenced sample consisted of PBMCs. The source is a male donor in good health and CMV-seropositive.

The DNA sequence reads TGTGCCAGCAGTTTCTCCGGACAGGGTGAATGGTACACTGAAGCTTTCTTT. Translated, this is CASSFSGQGEWYTEAFF. The rearrangement joined TRBV27 to TRBJ1-1; a stretch of 8 junction bases matches TRBD1. The CDR3 has 17 amino acids, counting the end cysteine and phenylalanine. Only CDR3 DNA is held: 51 bases, read in frame from base 1. From a lookup of the germline V gene (reference sequence), CDR1 and CDR2 are MNHEY and SMNVEV. Clipping removes 3 bases from V and 3 bases from J, with 12 as the unmatched junction base count.